The rows below give T cell receptor beta chains drawn from one sample of a study of T cells in tumors after PD-1 blockade. This table comes from immunoSEQ multiplex PCR, and its TCRdb copy is limited to in-frame clones, with some not included. The profile covers 45,000 or so clones, with around 80% appearing a single time and about 9.3% taken by the ten largest. Material: PBMCs, obtained before anti-PD-1 therapy. The receptors come from a human donor with advanced basal cell or squamous cell carcinoma (not recorded which). Each CDR3 is given with its conserved first and last residue. The order of the fields is clone size, D gene, V gene, J gene, CDR3 DNA, CDR3 protein. A D gene is named only where the DNA matches it firmly. Size is stated for part of the rows, as once, few or many counts, or as a class when the clone is expanded.

>-|-|TRBV19|TRBJ2-3
TGTGCCAGTAGTTGGAGTTCCACAGATACGCAGTATTTT
CASSWSSTDTQYF
>-|-|TRBV5-1|TRBJ1-4
TGCGCCAGCAGCCGAGCCGGGACGACAGGCGAAAAACTGTTTTTT
CASSRAGTTGEKLFF
>-|TRBD1|TRBV6-6|TRBJ2-7
TGTGCCAGCAGTTACTCGCCCTCGACAGGGGCCTACGAGCAGTACTTC
CASSYSPSTGAYEQYF
>-|-|TRBV5-1|TRBJ1-5
TGCGCCAGGTTGGGGTCCGCGGATCAGCCCCAGCATTTT
CARLGSADQPQHF
>-|TRBD1|TRBV19|TRBJ1-1
TGTGCCAGTAGTGGGACAGCGATGAACACTGAAGCTTTCTTT
CASSGTAMNTEAFF
>-|TRBD2|TRBV4-2|TRBJ2-3
TGTGCCAGCAGCCCTAGCGGGGGGGCAGCAGATACGCAGTATTTT
CASSPSGGAADTQYF
>-|-|TRBV19|TRBJ2-1
TGTGCCAGTAGTATGTCGGGGTTATATAATAACGTAAGGGGCTCCTACAATGAGCAGTTCTTC
CASSMSGLYNNVRGSYNEQFF
>-|TRBD1|TRBV19|TRBJ2-5
TGTGCCAGTAGCCGACAGGGCTCCGAGACCCAGTACTTC
CASSRQGSETQYF
>few|-|TRBV2|TRBJ2-7
TGTGCCAGCAGTGCGGGGGTGGCCAGGACGACCTACGAGCAGTACTTC
CASSAGVARTTYEQYF
>-|-|TRBV6-5|TRBJ1-3
TGTGCCAGCATTCAGACAGGCTCTGGAAACACCATATATTTT
CASIQTGSGNTIYF
>-|-|TRBV5-1|TRBJ2-7
TGCGCCAGCAGCTTGAGTACAGGCTCCTACGAGCAGTACTTC
CASSLSTGSYEQYF
>medium-sized|-|TRBV3-1/TRBV3-2|TRBJ2-1
TGTGCCAGCAGCCAGGGGGTGCTGGTATACAATGAGCAGTTCTTC
CASSQGVLVYNEQFF